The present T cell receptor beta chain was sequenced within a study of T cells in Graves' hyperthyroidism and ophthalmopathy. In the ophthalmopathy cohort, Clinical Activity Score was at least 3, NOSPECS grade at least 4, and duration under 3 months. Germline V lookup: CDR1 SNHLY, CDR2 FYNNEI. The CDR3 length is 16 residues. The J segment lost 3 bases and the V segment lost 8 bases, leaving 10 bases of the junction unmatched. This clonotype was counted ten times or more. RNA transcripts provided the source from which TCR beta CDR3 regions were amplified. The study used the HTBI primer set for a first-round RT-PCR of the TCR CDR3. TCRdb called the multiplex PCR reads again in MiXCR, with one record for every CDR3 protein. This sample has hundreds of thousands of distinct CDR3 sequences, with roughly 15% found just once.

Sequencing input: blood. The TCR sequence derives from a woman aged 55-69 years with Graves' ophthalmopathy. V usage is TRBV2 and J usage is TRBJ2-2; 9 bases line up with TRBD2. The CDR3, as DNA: TGTGCCAGCGGAGCAGCGGGAGGCCACTACACCGGGGAGCTGTTTTTT. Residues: CASGAAGGHYTGELFF.